This TCR beta chain emerged from a study of patients and donors after allogeneic stem cell transplantation (dated by TCRdb to about 2020). Receptor libraries were prepared by RT-PCR. These reads were obtained on a NextSeq 550. TCRdb reran the public reads through fastp at Q25 and MiXCR, keeping productive beta chains. Each entry is one CDR3 protein sequence, shown with its most common DNA and genes. The sample yields about 40,000 distinct CDR3 sequences; 30% to 40% were counted once. The top ten hold about 78% of the sample. The CDR3 goes from the cysteine to the phenylalanine over 11 residues. The kept DNA is CDR3 alone, 33 bases in frame from the first base. Between the V and J ends, shortened by 9 bases and 6 bases respectively, the junction contains 11 bases. CDR1 is given as MDHEN and CDR2 as SYDVKM, both from the germline V gene. This clonotype has more than one count but fewer than ten. Its recognized antigen is unknown. No clone much larger than this one lies a single base away; base qualities are absent.

The sequenced material came from blood, either unsorted or a sorted T cell fraction (not recorded which). The receptor was isolated from a human donor who was either an allogeneic HSCT recipient or a stem cell or donor lymphocyte infusion donor (not recorded which). It is not recorded whose cells these are; they may come from a transplant donor. The V and J genes are TRBV28 and TRBJ1-1; the D region possibly corresponds to TRBD1 (5 bases align). CDR3 region: CASETGAEAFF. The sequenced DNA: TGTGCCAGTGAAACGGGGGCTGAAGCTTTCTTT.